This T cell receptor beta chain is drawn from a study of blood T cell repertoires in COVID-19. On the study more broadly: Specimens from acute and convalescent COVID-19 originated in the United States, Italy and Spain. T cells, B-cell-depleted T cells, or PBMCs supplied cDNA or gDNA.

Produced via immunoSEQ multiplex PCR; TCRdb's table is partial and in-frame only. The data hold hundreds of thousands of clones, with 85% to 90% observed a single time. Germline CDR1 is MNHEY and CDR2 is SVGEGT. The V and J ends lost 6 bases and 4 bases, in that order; junction bases with no gene match: 10. The CDR3 length is 15 residues. Sequencing used peripheral blood. This TCR came from a woman between 18 and 29 years old with acute or convalescent COVID-19. The rearrangement links TRBV6-2 or TRBV6-3 to TRBJ2-7; 9 bases agree with TRBD1. The CDR3 coding sequence is TGTGCCAGCAGCCACAGGGGGCTCATGAGGTACGAGCAGTACTTC. Translated: CASSHRGLMRYEQYF.